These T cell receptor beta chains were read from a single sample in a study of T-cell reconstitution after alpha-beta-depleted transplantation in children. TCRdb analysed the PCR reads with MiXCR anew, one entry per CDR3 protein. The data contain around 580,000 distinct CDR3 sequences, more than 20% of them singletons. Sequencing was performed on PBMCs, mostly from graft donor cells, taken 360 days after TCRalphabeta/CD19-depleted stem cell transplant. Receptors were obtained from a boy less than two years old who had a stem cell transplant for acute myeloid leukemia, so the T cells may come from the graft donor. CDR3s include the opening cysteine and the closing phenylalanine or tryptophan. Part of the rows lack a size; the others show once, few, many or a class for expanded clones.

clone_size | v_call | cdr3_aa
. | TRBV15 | CATSDRRNEKLFF
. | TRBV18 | CASSSRASQETQYF
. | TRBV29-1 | CSAASHKGWNEKLFF
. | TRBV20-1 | CSARGSGDPYNEQFF
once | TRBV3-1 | CASRSTGAVWYNEQFF
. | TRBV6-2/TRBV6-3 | CASSAGTSVVETQYF
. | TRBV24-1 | CATSILGELFF
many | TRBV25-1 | CASSEMTSGGTDTQYF
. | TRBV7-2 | CASSPQGQGIAEAFF
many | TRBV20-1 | CSALSHRGSYSNQPQHF
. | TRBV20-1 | CSATTGKYTGELFF
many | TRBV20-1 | CSAKTDLPYGYTF
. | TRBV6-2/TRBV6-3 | CASSYIGVAGGYTQYF
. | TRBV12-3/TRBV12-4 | CASSLRQRVNYEQYF
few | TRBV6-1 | CASSTFSRGLSYNEQFF
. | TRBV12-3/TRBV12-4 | CASRLTGGNTIYF
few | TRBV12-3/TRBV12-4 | CASSPPGMNTGELFF
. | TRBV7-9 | CASRLGGSNTEAFF
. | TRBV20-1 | CSASDATNEKLFF
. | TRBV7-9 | CASSPKAGRLQETQYF
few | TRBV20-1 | CSADKRGVGNEQFF
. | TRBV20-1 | CSARGRSGGATGELFF
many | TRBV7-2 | CASSPTTVNYGYTF
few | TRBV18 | CASSPRGRGEQETQYF
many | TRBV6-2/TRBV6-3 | CASSFGQRYGYTF
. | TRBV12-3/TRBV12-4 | CASSLGGSRENEQFF
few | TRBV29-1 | CSVRGSPNSGANVLTF
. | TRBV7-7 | CASSLGGQIQPQHF
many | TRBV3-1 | CASSEAGTSAHNEQFF
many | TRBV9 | CASSGGGGTPNEQYF
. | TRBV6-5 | CASSYHDSAEAFF
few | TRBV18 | CATSVSGANVLTF
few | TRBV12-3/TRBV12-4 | CASTQGPSRNTQYF
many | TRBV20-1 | CSAGSGGSSYNEQFF
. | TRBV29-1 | CSVEEFGPARDYGYTF
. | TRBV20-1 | CSASLSKSIKSPSYEQYF
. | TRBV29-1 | CSVGVSNQPQHF
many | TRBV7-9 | CASSTGGGNTIYF
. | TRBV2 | CASSDSGKRETQYF
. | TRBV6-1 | CASTAPSTDTQYF
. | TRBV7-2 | CASSLTSVISSYNEQFF
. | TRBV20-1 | CSAIGTSGYNEQFF
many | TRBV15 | CATSRTGITDTQYF
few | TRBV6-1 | CASRPGGRAGELFF
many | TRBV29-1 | CSVEEGTPYNEQFF
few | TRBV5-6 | CASDQGTGANVLTF
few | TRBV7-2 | CASSRNNAGKSYEQYF
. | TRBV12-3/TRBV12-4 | CASSLRGGRDTDTQYF
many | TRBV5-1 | CASSLYGPEDQPQHF
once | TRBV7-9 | CASSGLAANTGELFF
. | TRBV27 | CASSLWGGGANVLTF
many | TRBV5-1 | CASSLAPGLQPQHF
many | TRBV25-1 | CATFQGGTQYF